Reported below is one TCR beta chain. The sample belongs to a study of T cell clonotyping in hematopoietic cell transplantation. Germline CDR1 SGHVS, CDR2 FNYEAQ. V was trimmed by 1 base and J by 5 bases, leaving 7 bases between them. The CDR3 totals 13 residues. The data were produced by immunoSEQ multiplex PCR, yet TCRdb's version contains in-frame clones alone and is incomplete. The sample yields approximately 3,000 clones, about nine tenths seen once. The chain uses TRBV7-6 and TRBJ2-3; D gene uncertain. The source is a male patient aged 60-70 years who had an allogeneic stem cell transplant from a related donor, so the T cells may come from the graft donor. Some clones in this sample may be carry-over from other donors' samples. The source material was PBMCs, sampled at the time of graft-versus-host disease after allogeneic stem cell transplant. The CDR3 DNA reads TGTGCCAGCAGCTTAGAAGAGCGAGATACGCAGTATTTT. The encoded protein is CASSLEERDTQYF.